The rows below give T cell receptor beta chains drawn from one sample of a study of early T cells in non-severe SARS-CoV-2 infection. TCRdb reanalysed the 5' RACE reads using MiXCR and keeps one entry per CDR3 protein. This repertoire shows 100,000 to 150,000 distinct CDR3 sequences, about 15% found once; its top ten account for about a fifth. Input material: whole blood. These receptors were collected from an adult who was a healthcare worker with PCR-confirmed SARS-CoV-2 infection or an uninfected control (not recorded which). The CDR3 runs from the conserved cysteine through the conserved F or W. Each record gives: D gene, clone size, J gene, V gene, CDR3 DNA, CDR3 protein. A D gene is named only where the DNA matches it firmly. Clone size is shown for a subset of rows, as once, few, many or a class of expanded clone.

>TRBD1|NA|TRBJ1-3|TRBV7-8
TGTGCCAGCAGCCCACAGAGACAGGGGGAAAACACCATATATTTT
CASSPQRQGENTIYF
>NA|few|TRBJ2-5|TRBV11-2
TGTGCCAGCAGTTCCCTGTCCGGGACAAAGTACCAAGAGACCCAGTACTTC
CASSSLSGTKYQETQYF
>NA|NA|TRBJ2-1|TRBV12-5
TGTGCTAGTGGTTTGCTTCCGACCGTGAGCTCCTACAATGAGCAGTTCTTC
CASGLLPTVSSYNEQFF
>TRBD2|NA|TRBJ2-3|TRBV10-1
TGCGCCAGCAGTAGCGGGGGGTCGGATACGCAGTATTTT
CASSSGGSDTQYF
>NA|NA|TRBJ1-1|TRBV30
TGTGCCTGGAGTGTATTGCACGGTGACACTGAAGCTTTCTTT
CAWSVLHGDTEAFF
>NA|many|TRBJ2-1|TRBV2
TGTGCCAGCAGTGAGCCCTGGGATAGCAATGAGCAGTTCTTC
CASSEPWDSNEQFF
>NA|few|TRBJ2-3|TRBV12-5
TGTGCTAGTGGTCATACAGATACGCAGTATTTT
CASGHTDTQYF
>NA|NA|TRBJ1-1|TRBV12-3/TRBV12-4
TGTGCCAGCAGCCCCGAAGGGAATAGGGCTTTCTTT
CASSPEGNRAFF
>TRBD2|NA|TRBJ2-3|TRBV27
TGTGCCAGCAGTTTGCTAGCGGGGGTCCCAGATACGCAGTATTTT
CASSLLAGVPDTQYF
>NA|few|TRBJ2-2|TRBV5-1
TGCGCCAGCAGCTTGGGAACGGGAATGAACACCGGGGAGCTGTTTTTT
CASSLGTGMNTGELFF
>NA|NA|TRBJ1-5|TRBV3-1
TGTGCCAGCAGCCGGCAGAATCAGCCCCAGCATTTT
CASSRQNQPQHF
>NA|few|TRBJ1-1|TRBV6-2/TRBV6-3
TGTGCCAGCAGAGGTTTCTCTGAAGCTTTCTTT
CASRGFSEAFF
>TRBD1|few|TRBJ1-6|TRBV7-6
TGTGCCAGCAGCTTGGGACAGGTTCCTTCACCCCTCCACTTT
CASSLGQVPSPLHF
>NA|NA|TRBJ1-6|TRBV5-4
TGTGCCAGCAGCGGTCCAGGGTATTCACCCCTCCACTTT
CASSGPGYSPLHF
>TRBD2|NA|TRBJ2-7|TRBV3-1
TGTGCCAGCAGAAATAGCGGGGCCTCTTCCTACGAGCAGTACTTC
CASRNSGASSYEQYF
>TRBD1|few|TRBJ1-2|TRBV5-5
TGTGCCAGCAGCCCGGCAAGGACAGGGAGAGGCTACACCTTC
CASSPARTGRGYTF
>TRBD1|many|TRBJ2-3|TRBV7-9
TGTGCCAGCAGCTGGACAGGGTCGGGCACAGATACGCAGTATTTT
CASSWTGSGTDTQYF
>NA|NA|TRBJ2-7|TRBV5-1
TGCGCCAGCAGCTTAATGGGACACAATCTATACGAGCAGTACTTC
CASSLMGHNLYEQYF
>NA|once|TRBJ2-7|TRBV7-2
TGTGCCAGCAGCCGACTTGAATACTACGAGCAGTACTTC
CASSRLEYYEQYF
>NA|NA|TRBJ1-1|TRBV12-3/TRBV12-4
TGTGCCAGCAGACCCCATAAGGCACCGAACACTGAAGCTTTCTTT
CASRPHKAPNTEAFF
>TRBD1|few|TRBJ2-2|TRBV12-3/TRBV12-4
TGTGCCAGCAGTCCCGACAGGGGGCTATCCGGGAGTACCGGGGAGCTGTTTTTT
CASSPDRGLSGSTGELFF
>NA|NA|TRBJ2-2|TRBV19
TGTGCCAGTAAATTCGGACCCGGGGAGCTGTTTTTT
CASKFGPGELFF
>NA|NA|TRBJ2-1|TRBV30
TGTGCCTGGACCGTGGGGGCGGGGGTGTTTGAGCAGTTCTTC
CAWTVGAGVFEQFF
>TRBD2|NA|TRBJ2-3|TRBV29-1
TGCAGCGCTGCGACTAGCGGTTCGATTAATACGCAGTATTTT
CSAATSGSINTQYF
>NA|few|TRBJ2-7|TRBV7-6
TGTGCCAGCAGCCCCGGTCCGGGGTACGAGCAGTACTTC
CASSPGPGYEQYF
>TRBD2|NA|TRBJ2-1|TRBV3-1
TGTGCCAGCAGCTCAGACATAGCGGGGTCCTACAATGAGCAGTTCTTC
CASSSDIAGSYNEQFF
>NA|NA|TRBJ2-3|TRBV27
TGTGCCAGCAGTTCCCTCTCGCTTGATACGCAGTATTTT
CASSSLSLDTQYF
>NA|few|TRBJ2-1|TRBV20-1
TGCAGTGCTAGTAAAGTCGACACTGAGCAGTTCTTC
CSASKVDTEQFF
>NA|many|TRBJ2-7|TRBV18
TGTGCCAGCAGCCCAGACTCCTACGAGCAGTACTTC
CASSPDSYEQYF
>NA|few|TRBJ1-2|TRBV4-2
TGTGCCAGCAGCCAAGAATCTGGTGGCTACACCTTC
CASSQESGGYTF
>TRBD1|many|TRBJ2-1|TRBV29-1
TGCAGCGTAGGGACAGGGAGTGAGCAGTTCTTC
CSVGTGSEQFF
>NA|many|TRBJ1-4|TRBV20-1
TGCAGCCCTCCTGGGAATGAAAAACTGTTTTTT
CSPPGNEKLFF
>NA|few|TRBJ1-2|TRBV29-1
TGCAGCGTTGATTCGGGGGATGGCTACACCTTC
CSVDSGDGYTF
>NA|many|TRBJ2-2|TRBV11-2
TGTGCCAGCAGCTTAGAAATTTTAGAAGGGGAGCTGTTTTTT
CASSLEILEGELFF
>NA|many|TRBJ2-3|TRBV6-6
TGTGCCAGCAGTTACCCCCCCTCAGATACGCAGTATTTT
CASSYPPSDTQYF
>NA|NA|TRBJ2-1|TRBV29-1
TGCAGCCTCCGGCAAAGGACAGGGAGGGATGAGCAGTTCTTC
CSLRQRTGRDEQFF
>NA|NA|TRBJ2-7|TRBV5-1
TGCGCCAGCAGCCTACTCGAGGGAAGAGAGCAGTACTTC
CASSLLEGREQYF
>NA|NA|TRBJ2-5|TRBV18
TGTGCCAGCTCACCACTAGCGGAGGAGACCCAGTACTTC
CASSPLAEETQYF
>NA|NA|TRBJ2-1|TRBV11-2
TGTGCCAGCAGCTTAGAGGCGAACAGGGATGAGCAGTTCTTC
CASSLEANRDEQFF
>NA|NA|TRBJ1-3|TRBV5-1
TGCGCCAGCAGCTTGGCCGGACCTGGAAACACCATATATTTT
CASSLAGPGNTIYF
>TRBD1|NA|TRBJ1-5|TRBV19
TGTGCCAGTAGTATCCGGGACAGTAATCAGCCCCAGCATTTT
CASSIRDSNQPQHF
>NA|few|TRBJ1-4|TRBV11-2
TGTGCCAGCAGCATCCGGGGATTGGAAGAAAAACTGTTTTTT
CASSIRGLEEKLFF
>NA|few|TRBJ1-6|TRBV3-1
TGTGCCAGCAGCCAGGGACTGTCGGGGGGGATACTCCACTTT
CASSQGLSGGILHF
>TRBD1|few|TRBJ2-5|TRBV5-1
TGCGCCAGTAATACAGGGGCGCCCCTCCAAGAGACCCAGTACTTC
CASNTGAPLQETQYF
>NA|few|TRBJ1-2|TRBV5-4
TGTGCCAGCAGCTCCCAGGGGACCCTCTATGGCTACACCTTC
CASSSQGTLYGYTF
>NA|few|TRBJ2-3|TRBV7-6
TGTGCCAGCAGAAGGACTAGCACAGATACGCAGTATTTT
CASRRTSTDTQYF